Below, one TCR beta chain is given with its context. Its antigen is unidentified. Researchers prepared the TCRbeta library using unique molecular identifiers, the study reports. TCRdb redid the calling of the PCR reads with MiXCR, one entry per CDR3 protein. The table lists about 610,000 distinct CDR3 sequences, 27% of them singletons. CDR1 and CDR2 (germline): DFQATT, SNEGSKA (reference sequence). The CDR3 has 14 amino acids. This sample was taken from a study of T-cell reconstitution after alpha-beta-depleted transplantation in children. Study-wide points: Reports say that about two months after transplant, the alpha-beta T cells came out of several hundred graft clones that had expanded.

The chain links TRBV20-1 to TRBJ2-1; possibly TRBD2 for D (6 bases). The specimen was PBMCs, collected before TCRalphabeta/CD19-depleted stem cell transplant. The receptor comes from a boy under three years old with Wiskott-Aldrich syndrome, due to receive a stem cell transplant. CDR3 protein: CSGGAVGSYNEQFF. DNA of the CDR3: TGCAGCGGGGGAGCAGTGGGCTCCTACAATGAGCAGTTCTTC.